This entry features one TCR beta chain sequence. No antigen is known for it. The CDR3 covers 18 residues. Per the germline V gene, CDR1 is LGHDT and CDR2 is YNNKEL (reference sequence). J gave up 7 bases and V 4 bases, and 14 bases lay outside the gene matches. The time point here: newly diagnosed GD, antithyroid drugs for less than 3 months. PBMCs provided the RNA from which the TCR library was made. These data come from a study of regulatory T cells in long-lasting Graves disease. Broader study findings: Relative to new patients (roughly 900), persistent patients exhibited greater sharing of public clonotypes (2,741).

HTBI primers from iRepertoire and Arm-PCR of CDR3 regions yielded the TCR beta libraries. A single record per CDR3 protein comes from TCRdb applying MiXCR to the multiplex PCR reads. The profile shows over 500,000 distinct CDR3 sequences, 15% to 20% of them singletons. These data also formed part of another study, on T cells in Graves' hyperthyroidism and ophthalmopathy. This second study notes: The study left out patients who had uncontrolled infection, other autoimmune disease, pregnancy or lactation. Clinical symptoms, serum thyroxine, TRAb, thyroid ultrasound and orbital computed tomography informed diagnoses. Primed by the HTBI set, a first-round RT-PCR was run on the TCR CDR3.

The sequenced sample was peripheral blood mononuclear cells (PBMCs), obtained at new diagnosis, from a patient treated with antithyroid drugs. The TCR sequence derives from a woman aged 30 to 39 with Graves disease. This chain joins TRBV3-1 and TRBJ2-1; 12 bases line up with TRBD2. The CDR3, as DNA: TGTGCCAGCAGCCCCCGAACGGGCGGGCTAGCGGGAGGGAATGAGCAGTTCTTC. Translation gives CASSPRTGGLAGGNEQFF.